The rows below give T cell receptor beta chains drawn from one sample of a study of T cell responses to AZD1222 COVID-19 vaccine. Repertoires were generated with immunoSEQ multiplex PCR, while TCRdb's copy carries only in-frame clones and drops some. The sample has 200,000 to 300,000 clones; approximately 93% are singletons. The sequences come from peripheral blood, collected on day 0 of AZD1222 vaccination. These receptors were taken from an adult in good health. The CDR3 runs from the conserved cysteine through the conserved F or W. Each record gives: D gene, V gene, clone size, J gene, CDR3 DNA, CDR3 protein. A D gene is named only where the DNA matches it firmly. Clone size is stated in some rows and not others, as once, few, many or a class when expanded.

.	TRBV7-9	.	TRBJ2-7	TGTGCCAGCAGCTTCAGGGGAGGGGAGCAGTACTTC	CASSFRGGEQYF
.	TRBV10-2	few	TRBJ1-2	TGCGCCAGCAGTCCTCTATTAGCTAACTATGGCTACACCTTC	CASSPLLANYGYTF
.	TRBV3-1/TRBV3-2	.	TRBJ2-7	TGTGCCAGCGGCCAAGGAACAGCTTCCTACGAGCAGTACTTC	CASGQGTASYEQYF
.	TRBV4-3	once	TRBJ1-5	TGCGCCAGCAGCTTACATCCCAATCAGCCCCAGCATTTT	CASSLHPNQPQHF
TRBD2	TRBV20-1	.	TRBJ2-1	TGCAGTGCTAGTCCGACTAGCGGGAGGGTAGGCAATGAGCAGTTCTTC	CSASPTSGRVGNEQFF
TRBD1	TRBV28	.	TRBJ2-3	TGTGCCACAGGGGGAGCAGGGAGACCTCAAACGCAGTATTTT	CATGGAGRPQTQYF
.	TRBV10-3	.	TRBJ1-2	TGTGCCATCAGTGAGGGGACGGACAACTATGGCTACACCTTC	CAISEGTDNYGYTF
.	TRBV3-1/TRBV3-2	.	TRBJ1-2	TGTGCCAGCAGCCAAGACCTTCGACAGGTTGGCTACACCTTC	CASSQDLRQVGYTF
.	TRBV4-1	once	TRBJ2-5	TGCGCCAGCAGCCAAGGGGACGGTTCAGAGACCCAGTACTTC	CASSQGDGSETQYF
TRBD2	TRBV15	once	TRBJ2-5	TGTGCCACCATGGCAGGACTAGCGGTGGGAGGTGAGACCCAGTACTTC	CATMAGLAVGGETQYF
TRBD2	TRBV5-1	.	TRBJ2-2	TGCGCCAGCAAGTCTAGCGGGGTGAACACCGGGGAGCTGTTTTTT	CASKSSGVNTGELFF
.	TRBV28	.	TRBJ1-1	TGTGCCGGCATGGGGGCCGGGGTAGGGCATACTGAAGCTTTCTTT	CAGMGAGVGHTEAFF
TRBD2	TRBV7-8	.	TRBJ2-1	TGTGCCAGCAGCTTCCGACTAGCGGGGGGGCACAATGAGCAGTTCTTC	CASSFRLAGGHNEQFF
TRBD2	TRBV29-1	.	TRBJ2-1	TGCAGCGCAGAGCGGGAACTTGAGTGGTCCTACAATGAGCAGTTCTTC	CSAERELEWSYNEQFF
.	TRBV24-1	.	TRBJ2-5	TGTGCCACCAGTGACCCAGACAGGAAAGAGACCCAGTACTTC	CATSDPDRKETQYF
.	TRBV7-9	.	TRBJ1-1	TGTGCCAGCAGCCCTCGCCCGGGCGGAGAAGAAGCTTTCTTT	CASSPRPGGEEAFF
.	TRBV9	once	TRBJ1-3	TGTGCCAGCAGCGTCGAGACAGTTGGAAACACCATATATTTT	CASSVETVGNTIYF
TRBD1	TRBV28	.	TRBJ1-1	TGTGCCAGCAGTGGACAGGGGCTTAGTTTGAACACTGAAGCTTTCTTT	CASSGQGLSLNTEAFF
TRBD1	TRBV24-1	.	TRBJ2-7	TGTGCCACCAGTGAGGGGGACAGGGCCGAGCAGTACTTC	CATSEGDRAEQYF
TRBD2	TRBV7-2	once	TRBJ2-1	TGTGCCAGCAGCTTAATAGTGACTAGCAACTACAATGAGCAGTTCTTC	CASSLIVTSNYNEQFF
.	TRBV19	few	TRBJ1-1	TGTGCCAGTAGTCCCAGCGGGGTAGGGAACACTGAAGCTTTCTTT	CASSPSGVGNTEAFF
TRBD1	TRBV19	once	TRBJ1-5	TGTGCCAGTAGTGCAGGGGGTGGGAGCAATCAGCCCCAGCATTTT	CASSAGGGSNQPQHF
.	TRBV11-3	.	TRBJ2-1	TGTGCCAGCAGCCTACGGTTCCCCGGGACTCCGGTCTTC	CASSLRFPGTPVF
.	TRBV18	.	TRBJ1-6	TGTGCCAGCTCAGGAACAGGTGGCAATTCACCCCTCCACTTT	CASSGTGGNSPLHF